This T cell receptor beta chain was recovered during a study of cytomegalovirus exposure and HLA in healthy donors. Findings and limits, study-wide: DRB1 had the most TCR associations and HLA-C the fewest, a later analysis found, with rates varying by HLA locus.

Trimming stripped 2 bases from V and 3 bases from J, with 19 bases between. Germline CDR1 reads LNHDA; CDR2 reads SQIVND (reference sequence). The CDR3 sequence is 17 residues long. This clone was recorded only once. Its antigen is not identified. PCR involved 60 Vbeta and 13 Jbeta primers. The method was immunoSEQ multiplex PCR; TCRdb's version includes in-frame clones alone and lacks a portion of them. Of 210,000 or so clones in the sample, around 83% were seen once. The clonotype originates from a woman between 50 and 59 years old in good health and CMV-seropositive. The chain links TRBV19 to TRBJ1-2; maybe TRBD1 (5 bases). The sequenced sample consisted of PBMCs. The CDR3: CASSIPSVREGDYGYTF. In nucleotides, the CDR3 is TGTGCCAGTAGTATACCCAGTGTCAGGGAGGGAGACTATGGCTACACCTTC.